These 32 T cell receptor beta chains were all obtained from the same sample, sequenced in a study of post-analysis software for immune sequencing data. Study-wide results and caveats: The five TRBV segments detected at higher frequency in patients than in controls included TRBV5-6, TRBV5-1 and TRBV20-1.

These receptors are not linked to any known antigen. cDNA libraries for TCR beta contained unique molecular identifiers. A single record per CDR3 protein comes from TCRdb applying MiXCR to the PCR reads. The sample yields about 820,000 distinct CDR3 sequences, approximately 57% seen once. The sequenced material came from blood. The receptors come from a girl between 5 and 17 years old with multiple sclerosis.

CDR3 sequence: CASSAVGHQETQYF. CDR3 nucleotide sequence: TGCGCCAGCAGTGCGGTAGGGCACCAAGAGACCCAGTACTTC. The chain carries TRBV5-1 and TRBJ2-5; D remains ambiguous. The CDR3 has 14 residues. V shed 5 bases and J shed 0 bases, with 11 bases lying between them. Germline CDR1 is SGHRS and CDR2 is YFSETQ.

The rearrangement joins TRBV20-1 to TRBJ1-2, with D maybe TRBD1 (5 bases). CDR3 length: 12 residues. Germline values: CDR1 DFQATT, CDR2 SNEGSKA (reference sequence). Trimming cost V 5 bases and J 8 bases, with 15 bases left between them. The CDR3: CSAEWGSGGYTF. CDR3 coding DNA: TGCAGTGCTGAGTGGGGGTCGGGCGGCTACACCTTC.

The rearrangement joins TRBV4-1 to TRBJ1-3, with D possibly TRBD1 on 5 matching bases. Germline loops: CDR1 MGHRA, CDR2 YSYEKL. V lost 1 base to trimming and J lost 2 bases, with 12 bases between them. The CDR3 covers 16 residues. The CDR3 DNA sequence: TGCGCCAGCAGCCAAGGACCCCGGGGGGCTGGAAACACCATATATTTT. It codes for CASSQGPRGAGNTIYF.

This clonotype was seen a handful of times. CDR3 sequence: CASSLGGSTTEAFF. The CDR3, as DNA: TGTGCCAGCAGCTTAGGGGGCTCGACCACTGAAGCTTTCTTT. The chain carries TRBV7-3 and TRBJ1-1, with a possible D match to TRBD1 (6 bases). Trimming cost V 2 bases and J 4 bases, with 11 bases left between them. This CDR3 has 14 amino acids. The germline V gene encodes CDR1 SGHTA and CDR2 FQGTGA.

CDR3 in DNA: TGTGCCAGCGCGCCCACAGCCGGGAACCCCTACGAGCAGTACTTC. Translation gives CASAPTAGNPYEQYF. This chain joins TRBV3-1 and TRBJ2-7, with a tentative D call TRBD2 (5 bases). This CDR3 is built from 15 residues. Germline V gene sequence: CDR1 LGHDT, CDR2 YNNKEL (reference sequence). The germline V and J ends were trimmed by 8 bases and 2 bases, with 19 bases remaining between them.

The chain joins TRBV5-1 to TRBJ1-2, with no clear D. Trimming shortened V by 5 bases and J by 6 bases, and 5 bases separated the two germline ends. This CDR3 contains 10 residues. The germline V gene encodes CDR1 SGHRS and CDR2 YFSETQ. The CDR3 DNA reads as TGCGCCAGCAGGTTGAATGGCTACACCTTC. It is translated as CASRLNGYTF.

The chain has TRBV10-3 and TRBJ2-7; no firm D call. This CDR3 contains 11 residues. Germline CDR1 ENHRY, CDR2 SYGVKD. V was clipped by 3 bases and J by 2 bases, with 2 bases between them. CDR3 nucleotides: TGTGCCATCAGTGACCCCTACGAGCAGTACTTC. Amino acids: CAISDPYEQYF.

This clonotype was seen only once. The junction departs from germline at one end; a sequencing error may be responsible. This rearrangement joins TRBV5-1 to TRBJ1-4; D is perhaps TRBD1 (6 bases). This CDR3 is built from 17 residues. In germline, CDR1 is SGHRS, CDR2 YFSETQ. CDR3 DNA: TGCGCCAGCAGCTTGGACGGGGGGCGAGCAACTAATGAAAAGCTGTTTTTT. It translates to CASSLDGGRATNEKLFF.

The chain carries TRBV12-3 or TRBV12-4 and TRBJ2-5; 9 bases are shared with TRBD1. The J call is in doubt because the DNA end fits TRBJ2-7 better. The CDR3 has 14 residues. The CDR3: CASRLQGAAFEQYF. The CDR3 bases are TGTGCCAGCAGGCTACAGGGGGCGGCTTTCGAGCAGTACTTC.

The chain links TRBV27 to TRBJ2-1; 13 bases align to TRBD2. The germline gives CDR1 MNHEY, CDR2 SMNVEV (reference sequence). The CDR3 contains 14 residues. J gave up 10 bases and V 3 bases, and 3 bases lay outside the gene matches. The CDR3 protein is CASSFGTSGVEQFF. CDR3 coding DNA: TGTGCCAGCAGTTTCGGGACTAGCGGGGTAGAGCAGTTCTTC.

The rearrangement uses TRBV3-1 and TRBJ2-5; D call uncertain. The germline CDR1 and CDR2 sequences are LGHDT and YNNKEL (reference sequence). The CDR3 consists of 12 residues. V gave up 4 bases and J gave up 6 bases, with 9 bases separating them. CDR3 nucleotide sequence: TGTGCCAGCAGCCCATACAGAAAGACCCAGTACTTC. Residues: CASSPYRKTQYF.

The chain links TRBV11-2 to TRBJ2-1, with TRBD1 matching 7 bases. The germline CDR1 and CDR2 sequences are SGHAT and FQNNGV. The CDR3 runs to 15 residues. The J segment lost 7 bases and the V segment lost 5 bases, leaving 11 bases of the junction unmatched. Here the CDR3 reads CASSVGRQGRNEQFF. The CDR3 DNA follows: TGTGCCAGCAGCGTCGGGCGACAGGGTAGGAATGAGCAGTTCTTC.

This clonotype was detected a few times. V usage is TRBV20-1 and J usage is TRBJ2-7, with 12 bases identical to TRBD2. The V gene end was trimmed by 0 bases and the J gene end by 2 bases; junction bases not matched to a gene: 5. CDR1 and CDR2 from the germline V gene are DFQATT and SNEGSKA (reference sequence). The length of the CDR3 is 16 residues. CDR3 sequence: CSARDPASGRAYEQYF. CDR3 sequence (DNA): TGCAGTGCTAGAGATCCCGCTAGCGGGAGGGCCTACGAGCAGTACTTC.

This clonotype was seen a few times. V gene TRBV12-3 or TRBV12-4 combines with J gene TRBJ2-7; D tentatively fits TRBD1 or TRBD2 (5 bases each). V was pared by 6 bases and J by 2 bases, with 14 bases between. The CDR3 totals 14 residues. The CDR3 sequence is CASRRDRGTYEQYF. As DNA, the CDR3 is TGTGCCAGCAGACGGGACCGTGGAACCTACGAGCAGTACTTC.

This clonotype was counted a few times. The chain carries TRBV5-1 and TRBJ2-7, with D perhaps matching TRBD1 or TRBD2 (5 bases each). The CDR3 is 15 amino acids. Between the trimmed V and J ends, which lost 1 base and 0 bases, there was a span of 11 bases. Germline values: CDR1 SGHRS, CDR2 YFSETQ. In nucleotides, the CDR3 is TGCGCCAGCAGCTTGAGGGACCAACTCTCCTACGAGCAGTACTTC. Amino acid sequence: CASSLRDQLSYEQYF.

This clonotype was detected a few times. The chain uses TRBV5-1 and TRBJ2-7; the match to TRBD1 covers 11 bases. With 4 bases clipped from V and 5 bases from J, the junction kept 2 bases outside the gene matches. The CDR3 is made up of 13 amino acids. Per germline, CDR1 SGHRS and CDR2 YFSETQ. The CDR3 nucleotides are TGCGCCAGCAGCCGGACAGGGGGCAACGAGCAGTACTTC. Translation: CASSRTGGNEQYF.

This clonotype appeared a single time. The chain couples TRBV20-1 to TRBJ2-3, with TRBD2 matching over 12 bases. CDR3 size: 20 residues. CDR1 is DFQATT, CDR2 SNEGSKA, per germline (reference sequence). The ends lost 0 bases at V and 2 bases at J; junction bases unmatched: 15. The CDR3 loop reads CSARDGSSGRAQHPTDTQYF. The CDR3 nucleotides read TGCAGTGCTAGAGACGGTTCTAGCGGGAGGGCCCAACATCCCACAGATACGCAGTATTTT.

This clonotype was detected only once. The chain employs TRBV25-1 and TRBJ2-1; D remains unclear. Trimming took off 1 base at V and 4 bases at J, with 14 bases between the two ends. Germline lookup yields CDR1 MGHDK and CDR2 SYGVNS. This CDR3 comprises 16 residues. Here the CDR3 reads CASSEWSGVHYNEQFF. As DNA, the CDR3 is TGTGCCAGCAGTGAATGGTCAGGTGTCCATTACAATGAGCAGTTCTTC.

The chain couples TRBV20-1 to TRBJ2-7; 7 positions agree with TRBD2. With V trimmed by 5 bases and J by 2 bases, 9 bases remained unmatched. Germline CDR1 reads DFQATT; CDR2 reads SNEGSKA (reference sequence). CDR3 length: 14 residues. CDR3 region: CSALKRDPPYEQYF. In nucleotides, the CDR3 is TGCAGTGCTTTAAAGCGGGACCCACCCTACGAGCAGTACTTC.

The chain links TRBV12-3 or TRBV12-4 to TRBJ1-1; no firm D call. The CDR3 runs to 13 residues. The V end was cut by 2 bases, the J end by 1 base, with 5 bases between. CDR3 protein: CASSLYENTEAFF. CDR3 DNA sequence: TGTGCCAGCAGTTTATACGAGAACACTGAAGCTTTCTTT.

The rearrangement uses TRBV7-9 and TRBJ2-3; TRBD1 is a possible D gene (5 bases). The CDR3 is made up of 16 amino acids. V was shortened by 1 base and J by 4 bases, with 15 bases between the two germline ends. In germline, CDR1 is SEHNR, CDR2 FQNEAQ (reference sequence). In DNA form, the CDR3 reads TGTGCCAGCAGCTTAGTTGGGGCAGACGTGGCAGATACGCAGTATTTT. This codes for CASSLVGADVADTQYF.

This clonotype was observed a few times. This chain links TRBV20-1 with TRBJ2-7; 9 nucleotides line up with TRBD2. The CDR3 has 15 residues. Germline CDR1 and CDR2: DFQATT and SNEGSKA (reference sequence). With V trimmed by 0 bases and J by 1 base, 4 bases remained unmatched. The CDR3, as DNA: TGCAGTGCTAGAGATCAGACTAGCGGATCCTACGAGCAGTACTTC. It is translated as CSARDQTSGSYEQYF.

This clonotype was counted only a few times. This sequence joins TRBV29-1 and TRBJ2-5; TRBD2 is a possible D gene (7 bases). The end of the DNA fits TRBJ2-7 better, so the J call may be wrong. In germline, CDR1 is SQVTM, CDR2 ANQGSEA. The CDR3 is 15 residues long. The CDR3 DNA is TGCAGCGTTGAAGGAGGGGGGGATTTATCGTACGAGCAGTACTTC. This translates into CSVEGGGDLSYEQYF.

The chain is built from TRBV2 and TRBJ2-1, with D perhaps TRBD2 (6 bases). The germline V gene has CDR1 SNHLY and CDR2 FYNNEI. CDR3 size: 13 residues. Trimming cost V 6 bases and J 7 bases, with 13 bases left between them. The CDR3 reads CASRPIRENEQFF. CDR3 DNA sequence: TGTGCCAGCAGACCCATACGGGAGAATGAGCAGTTCTTC.

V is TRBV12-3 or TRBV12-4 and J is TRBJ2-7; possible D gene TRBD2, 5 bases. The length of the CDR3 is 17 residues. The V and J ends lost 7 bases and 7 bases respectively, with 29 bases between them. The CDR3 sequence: CASTSGKGNPSADEQYF. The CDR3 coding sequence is TGTGCCAGCACCAGCGGAAAGGGTAATCCTTCTGCGGATGAGCAGTACTTC.

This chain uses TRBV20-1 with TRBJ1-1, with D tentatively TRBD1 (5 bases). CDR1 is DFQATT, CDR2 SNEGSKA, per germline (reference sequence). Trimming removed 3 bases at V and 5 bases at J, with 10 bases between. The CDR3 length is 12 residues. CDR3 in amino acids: CSARGVRTEAFF. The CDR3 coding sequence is TGCAGTGCTAGGGGGGTTAGGACTGAAGCTTTCTTT.

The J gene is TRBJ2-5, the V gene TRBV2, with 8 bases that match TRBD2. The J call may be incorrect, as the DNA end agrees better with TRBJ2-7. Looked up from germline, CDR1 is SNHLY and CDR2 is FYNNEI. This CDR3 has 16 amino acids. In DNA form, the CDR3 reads TGTGCCAGCAGCCTTACGACTAGCGCTAGGGGGGTCGAGCAGTACTTC. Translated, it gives CASSLTTSARGVEQYF.

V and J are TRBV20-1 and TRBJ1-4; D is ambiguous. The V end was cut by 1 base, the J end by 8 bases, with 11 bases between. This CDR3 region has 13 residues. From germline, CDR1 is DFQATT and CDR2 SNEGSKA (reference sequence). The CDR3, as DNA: TGCAGTGCTAGAGCGGATTTTGGGGAAAAACTGTTTTTT. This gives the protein CSARADFGEKLFF.

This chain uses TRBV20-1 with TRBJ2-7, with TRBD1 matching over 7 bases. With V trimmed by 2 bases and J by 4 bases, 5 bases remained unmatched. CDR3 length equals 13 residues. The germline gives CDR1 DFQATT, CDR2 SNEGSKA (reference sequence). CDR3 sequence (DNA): TGCAGTGCTAGAAAGGGGGCTAGGTACGAGCAGTACTTC. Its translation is CSARKGARYEQYF.

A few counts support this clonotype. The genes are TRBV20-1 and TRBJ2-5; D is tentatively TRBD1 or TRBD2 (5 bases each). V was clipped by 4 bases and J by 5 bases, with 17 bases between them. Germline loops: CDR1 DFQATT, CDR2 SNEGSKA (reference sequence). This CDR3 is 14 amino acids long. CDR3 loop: CSANRDRRRETQYF. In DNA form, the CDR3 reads TGCAGTGCTAACCGGGACCGCCGCAGGGAGACCCAGTACTTC.

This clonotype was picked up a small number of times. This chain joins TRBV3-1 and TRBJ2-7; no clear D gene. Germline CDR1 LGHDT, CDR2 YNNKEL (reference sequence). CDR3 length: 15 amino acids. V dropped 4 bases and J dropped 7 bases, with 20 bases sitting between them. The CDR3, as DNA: TGTGCCAGCAGCCCCTTGGCGACGGGCTCGAGGGAGCAGTACTTC. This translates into CASSPLATGSREQYF.

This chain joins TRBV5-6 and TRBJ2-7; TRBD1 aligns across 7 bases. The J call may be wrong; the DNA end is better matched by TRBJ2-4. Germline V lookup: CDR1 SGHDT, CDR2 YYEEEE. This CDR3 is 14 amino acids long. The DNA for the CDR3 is TGTGCCAGCAGCCAGGGGGACCTTCGGCACATTCAGTACTTC. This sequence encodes CASSQGDLRHIQYF.